These T cell receptor beta chains were read from a single sample in a study of blood T cell repertoires in COVID-19. The assay was immunoSEQ multiplex PCR, and TCRdb's table has in-frame clones only and misses some. The sample lists tens of thousands of clones; around 86% were seen once. Sequenced sample: peripheral blood. The source is a man between 60 and 75 years old with COVID-19, enrolled during active disease. CDR3s include the opening cysteine and the closing phenylalanine or tryptophan. Fields, in order: clone size, J gene, V gene, D gene, CDR3 protein, CDR3 DNA. The D gene is left open where the match is weak. The size entry is marked missing in some rows and otherwise reads once, few, many or a size class.

. TRBJ2-1 TRBV11-2 TRBD2 CASSLYRSGSGEQFF TGTGCCAGCAGCCTTTATCGTAGCGGGAGCGGAGAGCAGTTCTTC
. TRBJ2-7 TRBV10-2 TRBD1 CASSESNSGTGVREQYF TGCGCCAGCAGTGAGTCGAATTCGGGGACAGGGGTACGCGAGCAGTACTTC
few TRBJ1-6 TRBV30 . CAWSRSGNSPLHF TGTGCCTGGAGCCGATCGGGTAATTCACCCCTCCACTTT
. TRBJ2-4 TRBV4-1 TRBD2 CASSQGTSGGLAKNIQYF TGCGCCAGCAGCCAGGGGACTAGCGGGGGTCTAGCCAAAAACATTCAGTACTTC
. TRBJ2-2 TRBV30 TRBD2 CAWSVFAGAGPGELFF TGTGCCTGGAGTGTTTTCGCGGGAGCCGGTCCCGGGGAGCTGTTTTTT
. TRBJ1-1 TRBV9 . CASSAGRGSTEAFF TGTGCCAGCAGCGCGGGCAGGGGTTCCACTGAAGCTTTCTTT
. TRBJ2-7 TRBV7-8 . CASSLVIGSGYEQYF TGTGCCAGCAGCTTAGTTATCGGTAGCGGATACGAGCAGTACTTC
once TRBJ2-7 TRBV7-5 . CVRSPRGDEQYF TGTGTCAGAAGCCCCAGGGGGGACGAGCAGTACTTC
. TRBJ2-1 TRBV6-4 . CASSDSPDSSYNEQFF TGTGCCAGCAGTGACTCTCCGGACAGCTCCTACAATGAGCAGTTCTTC
. TRBJ2-1 TRBV5-6 . CASSLLGSSYNEQFF TGTGCCAGCAGCCTGTTGGGGAGCTCCTACAATGAGCAGTTCTTC
. TRBJ2-3 TRBV5-1 . CASSFAGKGTDTQYF TGCGCCAGCAGCTTCGCAGGGAAGGGGACAGATACGCAGTATTTT
. TRBJ1-6 TRBV18 . CASSPTTESSYNSPLHF TGTGCCAGCTCACCGACGACAGAGAGCTCCTATAATTCACCCCTCCACTTT
. TRBJ2-3 TRBV2 . CASSEAFEKDTQYF TGTGCCAGCAGTGAAGCGTTCGAGAAAGATACGCAGTATTTT
. TRBJ1-1 TRBV28 TRBD1 CASSLYRGHTEAFF TGTGCCAGCAGTTTATACAGGGGGCACACTGAAGCTTTCTTT
. TRBJ2-6 TRBV28 TRBD1 CASQGGEDNSGANVLTF TGTGCCAGCCAAGGGGGCGAAGACAACTCTGGGGCCAACGTCCTGACTTTC
. TRBJ1-4 TRBV16 TRBD1 CASSWTGDSEKLFF TGTGCCAGCAGCTGGACAGGGGATAGTGAAAAACTGTTTTTT
. TRBJ2-3 TRBV28 . CASSSLSGADTQYF TGTGCCAGCAGTTCCCTCTCCGGGGCAGATACGCAGTATTTT
. TRBJ2-7 TRBV25-1 TRBD2 CASSEILAGTYEQYF TGTGCCAGCAGTGAAATATTAGCGGGGACCTACGAGCAGTACTTC
. TRBJ1-1 TRBV18 TRBD1 CASSSDRGAHTEAFF TGTGCCAGCTCGTCCGACAGGGGCGCCCACACTGAAGCTTTCTTT
. TRBJ1-1 TRBV4-3 TRBD1 CASSRGTVTNTEAFF TGCGCCAGCAGCCGAGGGACAGTAACGAACACTGAAGCTTTCTTT
. TRBJ1-2 TRBV6-5 TRBD1 CASTAGTANNYGYTF TGTGCCAGCACAGCCGGGACAGCAAATAACTATGGCTACACCTTC
. TRBJ1-2 TRBV18 TRBD1 CASSPKGADYGYTF TGTGCCAGCTCACCAAAGGGGGCGGACTATGGCTACACCTTC
. TRBJ1-2 TRBV6-4 TRBD1 CASSSGQGYGYTF TGTGCCAGCAGTTCGGGACAGGGCTATGGCTACACCTTC
. TRBJ2-6 TRBV9 TRBD2 CASSVDWLAGVPGANVLTF TGTGCCAGCAGCGTAGATTGGCTAGCGGGAGTTCCTGGGGCCAACGTCCTGACTTTC
. TRBJ2-1 TRBV29-1 TRBD2 CSGSVAGAGNEQFF TGCAGCGGCAGTGTAGCGGGAGCCGGAAATGAGCAGTTCTTC
. TRBJ2-3 TRBV3-1/TRBV3-2 . CASSQDESGSTDTQYF TGTGCCAGCAGCCAAGATGAAAGCGGAAGCACAGATACGCAGTATTTT
. TRBJ2-1 TRBV29-1 . CSVATSYNEQFF TGCAGCGTCGCGACTAGCTACAATGAGCAGTTCTTC
. TRBJ1-2 TRBV6-5 TRBD1 CASSTGGDYGYTF TGTGCCAGCAGTACAGGGGGTGACTATGGCTACACCTTC
. TRBJ2-3 TRBV9 . CASSVTGNTDTQYF TGTGCCAGCAGCGTTACAGGGAACACAGATACGCAGTATTTT
. TRBJ1-5 TRBV4-1 TRBD1 CASSQEGQGYQPQHF TGCGCCAGCAGCCAAGAGGGACAGGGTTATCAGCCCCAGCATTTT
. TRBJ2-1 TRBV5-1 TRBD2 CASSLVSSGSAYNEQFF TGCGCCAGCAGCTTGGTGTCTAGCGGTTCCGCATACAATGAGCAGTTCTTC